This T cell receptor (beta chain) was sequenced for a study of PD-L1 blockade in urothelial cancer. On the study more broadly: Males with bladder-origin urothelial cancer made up about 85% of the roughly 29 patients. Blood analysis was done at 3 weeks (second dose) and 6 weeks after treatment began. Blood samples contained a median about 130,000 T cells. General study findings and limits: Lower than median blood TCR clonality before treatment predicted better survival.

This clone has a handful of counts. The antigen is undetermined. As for time point: peripheral blood 6 weeks after treatment start. Profiled with immunoSEQ multiplex PCR; TCRdb holds only in-frame clones, not every one. The sample shows approximately 25,000 clones, approximately 77% of them seen only once. The ends were cut back, 5 bases at V and 0 bases at J, with 13 bases in the middle. This CDR3 has 15 residues. Germline V CDR1 and CDR2: SGHVS, FQNEAQ. The chain uses TRBV7-8 and TRBJ1-1; maybe TRBD1 (5 bases). This TCR was sampled from a man in his 70s with urothelial cancer. This sample comprised PBMCs, obtained around atezolizumab (anti-PD-L1) treatment. The CDR3 DNA follows: TGTGCCAGCAGCCCACAGGTCACAGTGAACACTGAAGCTTTCTTT. Amino acid sequence: CASSPQVTVNTEAFF.